Sequencing of this TCR beta chain was carried out in a study of blood T cells in healthy people across ages. Study-level background: There was about one barcoded beta molecule captured by template switching per two T cells.

This clonotype was counted only a few times. Antigen: not known. With a J-beta primer mix and a sample-barcoded 5' primer, a second PCR ran about 6 to 11 cycles. A template-switch adaptor that had 12 random nucleotides put a tag on each cDNA molecule. TCRdb used MiXCR to reprocess the 5' RACE reads, holding one entry per CDR3 protein. The table lists nearly 1 million distinct CDR3 sequences, 45% to 60% of them singletons. The CDR3 is 12 residues long. The germline CDR1 and CDR2 sequences are DFQATT and SNEGSKA (reference sequence). The V gene lost 3 bases and the J gene lost 3 bases, with 9 bases spanning the gap. Broader study findings: Older age went with lower TCR beta diversity per million T cells, in a roughly linear way.

The sequenced sample was blood. The clonotype originates from a woman aged 60-75 years in good health. V is TRBV20-1 and J is TRBJ2-7; D is perhaps TRBD1 (5 bases). In DNA, the CDR3 is TGCAGTGCTAGTGCACAGGTCTACGAGCAGTACTTC. Translating it yields CSASAQVYEQYF.